These 32 T cell receptor beta chains were sequenced from one sample in a study of CD8 T cells in ankylosing spondylitis (TCRdb year 2017). Library prep was done by 5' RACE. Instrument used: Illumina HiSeq 2500. TCRdb reran the public reads through fastp at Q25 and MiXCR, keeping productive beta chains. Every distinct CDR3 protein forms one entry, paired with its most common genes and DNA. In this sample the table shows about 300,000 distinct CDR3 sequences, around 20% of which occur a single time. The ten largest clones represent 3.5% to 4.5% of the sample. The sample consisted of blood, either unsorted or a sorted T cell fraction (not recorded which). These receptors were taken from a female donor with ankylosing spondylitis or in good health (not recorded which).

This clonotype was counted a few times. This sequence joins TRBV28 and TRBJ2-7; 7 bases match TRBD2. From germline, CDR1 is MDHEN and CDR2 SYDVKM. With V trimmed by 7 bases and J by 6 bases, 3 bases remained unmatched. The CDR3 runs to 11 residues. The CDR3 sequence is CASIGGSEQYF. CDR3 coding DNA: TGTGCCAGCATTGGCGGGAGCGAGCAGTACTTC.

The V call is TRBV12-3 or TRBV12-4, the J call TRBJ1-1; 11 positions agree with TRBD1. The CDR3 length is 14 residues. The trim removed 6 bases at V and 4 bases at J, leaving 4 bases unmatched. CDR3 in DNA: TGTGCCAGCAGAAGGGGGACAGGGGGCACTGAAGCTTTCTTT. Its translation is CASRRGTGGTEAFF.

This clonotype was detected many times. The chain has TRBV29-1 and TRBJ1-1; D is unclear. The germline CDR1 and CDR2 sequences are SQVTM and ANQGSEA. The CDR3 totals 13 residues. Trimming removed 4 bases at V and 0 bases at J, with 9 bases between. CDR3: CSVGVPVNTEAFF. Written as DNA, the CDR3 is TGCAGCGTTGGCGTTCCGGTGAACACTGAAGCTTTCTTT.

This rearrangement joins TRBV30 to TRBJ2-3, with 11 nucleotides matching TRBD2. The CDR3 contains 17 residues. The ends lost 2 bases at V and 0 bases at J; junction bases unmatched: 7. The germline V gene encodes CDR1 GTSNPN and CDR2 SVGIG (reference sequence). The CDR3 DNA reads TGTGCCTGGAGTTTGGCTAGCGGGAGGCCCAGCACAGATACGCAGTATTTT. It encodes CAWSLASGRPSTDTQYF.

The CDR3 DNA reads as TGCGCCAGCAGCTTGGGACAGGGGTACTCCGAGCAGTACTTC. Its translation is CASSLGQGYSEQYF. The rearrangement links TRBV5-1 to TRBJ2-7, with 8 positions matching TRBD1. After removal of 0 bases from V and 6 bases from J, the junction contained 5 bases not matched to a gene. The germline CDR1 and CDR2 sequences are SGHRS and YFSETQ. The CDR3 has 14 residues. Full variable domain (outside the CDR3, taken from reference TRBV5-1 and TRBJ2-7): KAGVTQTPRYLIKTRGQQVTLSCSPISGHRSVSWYQQTPGQGLQFLFEYFSETQRNKGNFPGRFSGRQFSNSRSEMNVSTLELGDSALYLCASSLGQGYSEQYFGPGTRLTVT.

The sample holds a few counts of this clonotype. This chain links TRBV7-6 with TRBJ2-3; tentative D call: TRBD2 (6 bases). The V end was cut by 1 base, the J end by 2 bases, with 16 bases between. The CDR3 covers 17 residues. CDR1 and CDR2 (germline): SGHVS, FNYEAQ. The CDR3: CASSLGPLASVTDTQYF. CDR3 coding DNA: TGTGCCAGCAGCTTAGGCCCCCTAGCGTCGGTCACAGATACGCAGTATTTT. The variable domain in full, completed from reference TRBV7-6 and TRBJ2-3, reads GAGVSQSPRYKVTKRGQDVALRCDPISGHVSLYWYRQALGQGPEFLTYFNYEAQQDKSGLPNDRFSAERPEGSISTLTIQRTEQRDSAMYRCASSLGPLASVTDTQYFGPGTRLTVL.

This clonotype was counted a few times. One junction end does not reproduce the germline sequence, and a read error may be involved. This chain uses TRBV7-2 with TRBJ2-7; possible D gene TRBD2, 6 bases. Germline values: CDR1 SGHTA, CDR2 FQGNSA. This CDR3 has 15 residues. As DNA, the CDR3 is TGTGCAAGCAGTCGGGACCCGGGGGAGGCCTACGAGCAGTACTTC. It is translated as CASSRDPGEAYEQYF.

In this sample, this clonotype turned up many times. This chain links TRBV20-1 with TRBJ2-1, with 15 bases identical to TRBD2. V shed 5 bases, J shed 7 bases, and the junction held 6 bases outside the gene matches. CDR1 is DFQATT and CDR2 is SNEGSKA in the germline V gene (reference sequence). The CDR3 length is 15 residues. CDR3 sequence reads: CSARTSGRVRNEQFF. CDR3 DNA sequence: TGCAGTGCTCGGACTAGCGGGAGGGTCCGGAATGAGCAGTTCTTC.

The chain has TRBV18 and TRBJ1-3; the D gene is possibly TRBD1 (5 bases). The germline V and J ends were trimmed by 6 bases and 2 bases, with 14 bases remaining between them. CDR3 length: 15 residues. The germline V gene encodes CDR1 KGHSH and CDR2 LQKENI. CDR3 amino acids: CASSGTQGPGNTIYF. The CDR3 DNA sequence: TGTGCCAGCTCGGGGACTCAGGGACCTGGAAACACCATATATTTT.

This clonotype was detected many times. This chain uses TRBV6-1 with TRBJ2-7; D is ambiguous. From germline, CDR1 is MNHNS and CDR2 SASEGT. The CDR3 length is 14 residues. Deletions cut 6 bases from V and 0 bases from J, with 12 bases between. As DNA, the CDR3 is TGTGCCAGCAGCCTTGCTCTTGACTCCTACGAGCAGTACTTC. This codes for CASSLALDSYEQYF.

The chain recombines TRBV4-2 with TRBJ2-5, with TRBD2 matching over 9 bases. The length of the CDR3 is 17 residues. Germline V gene data show CDR1 as LGHNA and CDR2 as YNFKEQ. J gave up 0 bases and V 4 bases, and 9 bases lay outside the gene matches. The CDR3 loop reads CASSLQASGEYQETQYF. The DNA of the CDR3 is TGTGCCAGCAGCCTACAGGCTAGCGGGGAGTACCAAGAGACCCAGTACTTC.

A few counts support this clonotype. This rearrangement joins TRBV7-2 to TRBJ1-1; D is ambiguous. The CDR3 is made up of 14 amino acids. Trimming stripped 3 bases from V and 1 base from J, with 9 bases between. CDR1 and CDR2 (germline): SGHTA, FQGNSA. Here the CDR3 DNA reads TGTGCCAGCAGCTTGACTCCGAGGAACACTGAAGCTTTCTTT. Translating gives CASSLTPRNTEAFF. Combining the CDR3 with reference TRBV7-2 and TRBJ1-1 gives the whole variable domain GAGVSQSPSNKVTEKGKDVELRCDPISGHTALYWYRQSLGQGLEFLIYFQGNSAPDKSGLPSDRFSAERTGGSVSTLTIQRTQQEDSAVYLCASSLTPRNTEAFFGQGTRLTVV.

The chain combines TRBV7-9 with TRBJ2-2; tentative D call: TRBD2 (5 bases). The CDR3 is 17 amino acids. Germline-derived CDR1 and CDR2 are SEHNR and FQNEAQ (reference sequence). Between the trimmed V and J ends, which lost 2 bases and 0 bases, there was a span of 13 bases. The CDR3 DNA is TGTGCCAGCAGCTTAACGGGGTACCTTTCGAACACCGGGGAGCTGTTTTTT. Its protein product is CASSLTGYLSNTGELFF. Using reference TRBV7-9 and TRBJ2-2 for the parts outside the CDR3, the full variable domain is DTGVSQNPRHKITKRGQNVTFRCDPISEHNRLYWYRQTLGQGPEFLTYFQNEAQLEKSRLLSDRFSAERPKGSFSTLEIQRTEQGDSAMYLCASSLTGYLSNTGELFFGEGSRLTVL.

The chain carries TRBV19 and TRBJ2-1, with 12 bases identical to TRBD2. From germline, CDR1 is LNHDA and CDR2 SQIVND (reference sequence). This CDR3 contains 17 residues. J was trimmed by 1 base and V by 5 bases; bases with no gene match: 6. The CDR3 region is CASSPRTSGISYNEQFF. The CDR3, as DNA: TGTGCCAGTAGTCCGAGGACTAGCGGGATTTCCTACAATGAGCAGTTCTTC.

This clonotype was observed a few times. The V gene is TRBV3-1, the J gene TRBJ2-2; D unresolved. From germline, CDR1 is LGHDT and CDR2 YNNKEL (reference sequence). The CDR3 has 11 residues. Trimming stripped 4 bases from V and 7 bases from J, with 4 bases between. Here the CDR3 reads CASSLYGELFF. CDR3 nucleotides: TGTGCCAGCAGCCTCTACGGGGAGCTGTTTTTT.

This clonotype was seen a few times. The chain carries TRBV4-3 and TRBJ2-2; no clear D gene. Germline CDR1 is LGHNA and CDR2 is YSLEER. Deletions cut 1 base from V and 1 base from J, with 13 bases between. The CDR3 is 17 amino acids. The CDR3 DNA reads as TGCGCCAGCAGCCAAGTTCTTCGAGTAGAGAACACCGGGGAGCTGTTTTTT. It codes for CASSQVLRVENTGELFF.

The J gene is TRBJ1-4, the V gene TRBV5-5; D unclear. CDR3 length equals 16 residues. Germline CDR1 and CDR2: SGHKS and YYEKEE (reference sequence). The V end was cut by 3 bases, the J end by 1 base, with 13 bases between. As DNA, the CDR3 is TGTGCCAGCAGCTCCGAATACATGGGAACTAATGAAAAACTGTTTTTT. It translates to CASSSEYMGTNEKLFF.

The chain combines TRBV29-1 with TRBJ2-5, with 9 bases identical to TRBD1. V dropped 6 bases and J dropped 5; count of bases not matched to a gene: 10. CDR1 is SQVTM, CDR2 ANQGSEA, per germline. The CDR3 length is 14 residues. The CDR3 DNA reads TGCAGCGTAGCCCGGACAGGGGTAGGGGAGACCCAGTACTTC. Protein product: CSVARTGVGETQYF.

This clonotype has just a few counts. The chain uses TRBV7-6 and TRBJ2-1; 10 nucleotides agree with TRBD2. V was clipped by 2 bases and J by 8 bases; unmatched bases: 9. The CDR3 sequence is 16 residues long. Germline lookup yields CDR1 SGHVS and CDR2 FNYEAQ. The CDR3 sequence: CASSLLSGRGVDEQFF. The CDR3 nucleotides read TGTGCCAGCAGCTTACTCAGCGGGAGGGGTGTGGATGAGCAGTTCTTC.

The V call is TRBV15, the J call TRBJ2-5; D not resolved. Trimming left V 4 bases short and J 2 bases short, with 8 bases between. CDR1 is LNHNV and CDR2 is YYDKDF in the germline V gene (reference sequence). The length of the CDR3 is 13 residues. The CDR3 region is CATSTSRQETQYF. The CDR3 nucleotides read TGTGCCACCAGCACTTCACGACAAGAGACCCAGTACTTC.

This clonotype was picked up a small number of times. The chain couples TRBV20-1 to TRBJ2-7; D gene unclear. The CDR3 consists of 15 residues. Trimming removed 0 bases from V and 1 base from J, with 13 bases in between. Germline V gene data show CDR1 as DFQATT and CDR2 as SNEGSKA (reference sequence). The CDR3 is CSARDSRAFSYEQYF. The DNA for the CDR3 is TGCAGTGCTAGAGATTCACGGGCCTTTTCCTACGAGCAGTACTTC.

This clonotype was detected ten times or more. The chain combines TRBV5-1 with TRBJ1-5, with 8 bases identical to TRBD1. CDR3 size: 13 residues. Germline CDR1 and CDR2: SGHRS and YFSETQ. The V gene end was trimmed by 4 bases and the J gene end by 9 bases; junction bases not matched to a gene: 6. The CDR3 DNA reads as TGCGCCAGCAGCGGCGGACAGGGCGGGCCCCAGCATTTT. Its translation is CASSGGQGGPQHF.

This clonotype was seen a few times. The genes are TRBV20-1 and TRBJ2-5, with TRBD1 as a possible D gene (5 bases). Trimming pared 1 base from V and 3 bases from J, leaving 15 bases between. The CDR3 has 15 residues. Germline values: CDR1 DFQATT, CDR2 SNEGSKA (reference sequence). The chain's CDR3 is CSARGLRRREETQYF. The CDR3 nucleotides are TGCAGTGCTAGAGGCCTACGCCGCAGGGAAGAGACCCAGTACTTC.

This clonotype was seen a handful of times. One junction end does not reproduce the germline sequence, and a read error may be involved. The genes are TRBV29-1 and TRBJ1-1; D not resolved. This CDR3 is built from 14 residues. CDR1 and CDR2 (germline): SQVTM, ANQGSEA. CDR3 bases: TGCAGCGTCGAAGGAATCTATCAATCGACTGAAGCTTTCTTT. This gives the protein CSVEGIYQSTEAFF.

This clonotype occurred a few times. V gene TRBV11-2 combines with J gene TRBJ2-3, with 10 positions matching TRBD2. CDR1 and CDR2 (germline): SGHAT, FQNNGV. J gave up 0 bases and V 2 bases, and 14 bases lay outside the gene matches. The CDR3 totals 20 residues. The CDR3 nucleotides read TGTGCCAGCAGCTTAAAAAGGCCTAGCGGGAGATACCCTAGCACAGATACGCAGTATTTT. It encodes CASSLKRPSGRYPSTDTQYF.

The rearrangement joins TRBV20-1 to TRBJ2-3; 8 bases align to TRBD1. With 4 bases clipped from V and 2 bases from J, the junction kept 8 bases outside the gene matches. This CDR3 is built from 15 residues. Germline V lookup: CDR1 DFQATT, CDR2 SNEGSKA (reference sequence). The CDR3 reads CSAKPGTGITDTQYF. As DNA, the CDR3 is TGCAGTGCTAAGCCCGGGACAGGCATCACAGATACGCAGTATTTT.

This clonotype was counted at least ten times. This rearrangement joins TRBV7-9 to TRBJ2-3; D not certain. The CDR3 runs 14 residues. Germline V lookup: CDR1 SEHNR, CDR2 FQNEAQ (reference sequence). Deletions cut 1 base from V and 2 bases from J, with 7 bases between. This CDR3 is CASSLGGFTDTQYF. The CDR3 DNA follows: TGTGCCAGCAGCTTAGGAGGCTTCACAGATACGCAGTATTTT.

This clonotype was observed many times. The rearrangement uses TRBV20-1 and TRBJ1-5; 10 nucleotides agree with TRBD1. The J segment lost 9 bases and the V segment lost 6 bases, leaving 11 bases of the junction unmatched. CDR3 length equals 14 residues. The germline gives CDR1 DFQATT, CDR2 SNEGSKA (reference sequence). In DNA form, the CDR3 reads TGCAGTGCAGGGGGACAGGGGCCTGGGGGGCCCCAGCATTTT. As protein: CSAGGQGPGGPQHF.

This clonotype occurred many times. The CDR3 spells CASSTRRDTEAFF. The DNA of the CDR3 is TGTGCCAGCAGTACTCGACGGGACACTGAAGCTTTCTTT. This chain connects TRBV12-3 or TRBV12-4 to TRBJ1-1; D unresolved. V lost 5 bases to trimming and J lost 3 bases, with 10 bases between them. The CDR3 is 13 residues long.

This chain links TRBV28 with TRBJ2-7, with 9 bases identical to TRBD2. J gave up 0 bases and V 2 bases, and 8 bases lay outside the gene matches. The CDR3 extends over 17 amino acids. Germline-derived CDR1 and CDR2 are MDHEN and SYDVKM. The CDR3 coding sequence is TGTGCCAGCAGTTTAGGGCTAGCGGGACTCAACTCCTACGAGCAGTACTTC. Protein product: CASSLGLAGLNSYEQYF.

The chain uses TRBV25-1 and TRBJ1-1; a weak D match, TRBD1 (6 bases). Germline CDR1 and CDR2: MGHDK and SYGVNS. V lost 7 bases, J lost 7 bases, and 13 bases lay in between. The length of the CDR3 is 12 residues. The CDR3 nucleotides are TGTGCCAGCAACCCAGGGGTGGGTGAAGCTTTCTTT. This encodes CASNPGVGEAFF.

This clonotype was seen a handful of times. The chain recombines TRBV6-1 with TRBJ2-7, with 12 bases identical to TRBD2. CDR3 size: 17 residues. V dropped 5 bases and J dropped 2; count of bases not matched to a gene: 10. Germline V CDR1 and CDR2: MNHNS, SASEGT. The CDR3 bases are TGTGCCAGCAGTCGCCCTCCGGGACTAGCGGGCACCTACGAGCAGTACTTC. It is translated as CASSRPPGLAGTYEQYF.